Listed here are 14 T cell receptor beta chains from one sample, sequenced in a study of cytomegalovirus exposure and HLA in healthy donors. The study ran its PCR with 60 Vbeta and 13 Jbeta primers. Repertoires were generated with immunoSEQ multiplex PCR, while TCRdb's copy carries only in-frame clones and drops some. The sample yields some 94,000 clones, over 75% seen once. Material for sequencing was PBMCs. These receptors were collected from a man in his forties in good health and CMV-seronegative.

Many counts were recorded for this clone. The gene calls are TRBV13 and TRBJ2-3, with TRBD1 matching over 7 bases. This CDR3 is 17 amino acids long. J was trimmed by 0 bases and V by 4 bases; bases with no gene match: 10. Germline V gene sequence: CDR1 PRHDT, CDR2 FYEKMQ (reference sequence). The CDR3 protein is CASSYRQGRASTDTQYF. The CDR3 DNA sequence: TGTGCCAGCAGCTACCGACAGGGCAGGGCGAGCACAGATACGCAGTATTTT.

The chain has TRBV15 and TRBJ1-3; D gene uncertain. The CDR3 contains 16 residues. V was trimmed by 0 bases and J by 0 bases, leaving 9 bases between them. CDR1 and CDR2 from the germline V gene are LNHNV and YYDKDF (reference sequence). CDR3 region: CATSREGGYSGNTIYF. The CDR3 coding sequence is TGTGCCACCAGCAGAGAAGGCGGATACTCTGGAAACACCATATATTTT.

The genes are TRBV2 and TRBJ1-6; D gene unclear. Per germline, CDR1 SNHLY and CDR2 FYNNEI. Trimming took off 4 bases at V and 7 bases at J, with 11 bases between the two ends. The CDR3 totals 14 residues. CDR3 DNA: TGTGCCAGCAGTGCCCCTGTGGGCAATTCACCCCTCCACTTT. Encoded protein: CASSAPVGNSPLHF.

The DNA for the CDR3 is TGTGCCTGGAGTGCGATTTCGGGACTAGCGTCTGGCAATGAGCAGTTCTTC. This encodes CAWSAISGLASGNEQFF. The rearrangement joins TRBV30 to TRBJ2-1; TRBD2 aligns across 10 bases. The J segment lost 6 bases and the V segment lost 1 base, leaving 12 bases of the junction unmatched. Germline V gene sequence: CDR1 GTSNPN, CDR2 SVGIG (reference sequence). The CDR3 contains 17 residues.

This clone was recorded once. The gene calls are TRBV28 and TRBJ2-3, with D possibly being TRBD2 (5 bases). The CDR3 is 15 amino acids. Germline V lookup: CDR1 MDHEN, CDR2 SYDVKM. Trimming took 6 bases from V and 0 from J, leaving 13 bases between them. The CDR3 here is CASRPQAASTDTQYF. CDR3 coding DNA: TGTGCCAGCAGACCCCAAGCGGCGAGCACAGATACGCAGTATTTT.

The chain is built from TRBV7-9 and TRBJ2-1, with a possible D match to TRBD1 (6 bases). Trimming left V 0 bases short and J 12 bases short, with 9 bases between. Germline-derived CDR1 and CDR2 are SEHNR and FQNEAQ (reference sequence). This CDR3 comprises 12 residues. The CDR3 region is CASSLAQGRQFF. As DNA, the CDR3 is TGTGCCAGCAGCTTAGCCCAGGGGAGGCAGTTCTTC. Looking up the rest from reference TRBV7-9 and TRBJ2-1 gives the full variable domain: DTGVSQNPRHKITKRGQNVTFRCDPISEHNRLYWYRQTLGQGPEFLTYFQNEAQLEKSRLLSDRFSAERPKGSFSTLEIQRTEQGDSAMYLCASSLAQGRQFFGPGTRLTVL.

The CDR3 nucleotides read TGTGCCAGCAGCTTAGGCCCGAACTCAGGCTACACCTTC. Protein: CASSLGPNSGYTF. The rearrangement joins TRBV13 to TRBJ1-2; no clear D. This CDR3 has 13 amino acids. CDR1 is PRHDT, CDR2 FYEKMQ, per germline (reference sequence). The V end was cut by 0 bases, the J end by 8 bases, with 10 bases between.

This chain connects TRBV20-1 to TRBJ1-2; 7 nucleotides agree with TRBD1. This CDR3 comprises 11 residues. Germline CDR1 DFQATT, CDR2 SNEGSKA (reference sequence). The trim removed 6 bases at V and 8 bases at J, leaving 6 bases unmatched. The CDR3 loop reads CSAAPTGGYTF. The DNA of the CDR3 is TGCAGTGCCGCCCCGACAGGGGGCTACACCTTC.

The chain combines TRBV30 with TRBJ2-2, with TRBD2 identical over 10 bases. In germline, CDR1 is GTSNPN, CDR2 SVGIG (reference sequence). The CDR3 spans 15 residues. Trimming at V came to 5 bases and at J to 8 bases, leaving 11 bases not matched to a gene. The CDR3 here is CAWGPTSGVVGELFF. CDR3 DNA: TGTGCCTGGGGCCCCACTAGCGGGGTGGTAGGGGAGCTGTTTTTT.

The rearrangement uses TRBV5-4 and TRBJ2-1; TRBD2 aligns across 8 bases. CDR3 length equals 15 residues. V trimming: 3 bases; J trimming: 4 bases; junction bases outside the gene matches: 6. Germline V gene lookup returns CDR1 SGHNT and CDR2 YYREEE (reference sequence). The CDR3: CASSSGGALYNEQFF. DNA for the CDR3: TGTGCCAGCAGCTCGGGGGGGGCCCTATACAATGAGCAGTTCTTC.

This sequence joins TRBV5-4 and TRBJ2-3; D is perhaps TRBD2 (6 bases). The CDR3 runs to 16 residues. CDR1 and CDR2 from the germline V gene are SGHNT and YYREEE (reference sequence). The V and J ends lost 2 bases and 0 bases respectively, with 13 bases between them. This chain's CDR3 is CASSLGGDGSTDTQYF. The CDR3 DNA sequence: TGTGCCAGCAGCTTAGGAGGGGACGGAAGCACAGATACGCAGTATTTT.

This chain joins TRBV7-9 and TRBJ2-7; 7 bases agree with TRBD1. With 11 bases clipped from V and 4 bases from J, the junction kept 8 bases outside the gene matches. The CDR3 runs to 12 residues. Per germline, CDR1 SEHNR and CDR2 FQNEAQ (reference sequence). The CDR3: CAGGDRAYEQYF. Written as DNA, the CDR3 is TGTGCCGGCGGAGACAGGGCGTACGAGCAGTACTTC.

This chain joins TRBV6-5 and TRBJ2-7; D gene uncertain. CDR1 and CDR2 from the germline V gene are MNHEY and SVGAGI. V lost 5 bases, J lost 3 bases, and 11 bases lay in between. The CDR3 spans 13 residues. The CDR3 DNA is TGTGCCAGCAGTGAGTCGCGCGTCTACGAGCAGTACTTC. Amino acids: CASSESRVYEQYF.

This rearrangement joins TRBV28 to TRBJ2-7; D remains ambiguous. Germline values: CDR1 MDHEN, CDR2 SYDVKM. The CDR3 totals 14 residues. Trimming shortened V by 6 bases and J by 4 bases, and 16 bases separated the two germline ends. The CDR3 loop reads CASSLPKHGYEQYF. In DNA form, the CDR3 reads TGTGCCAGCAGCCTACCGAAGCACGGTTACGAGCAGTACTTC. Full variable domain (rest looked up from reference TRBV28 and TRBJ2-7): DVKVTQSSRYLVKRTGEKVFLECVQDMDHENMFWYRQDPGLGLRLIYFSYDVKMKEKGDIPEGYSVSREKKERFSLILESASTNQTSMYLCASSLPKHGYEQYFGPGTRLTVT.